Below are 21 T cell receptor beta chains sequenced from a single sample in a study of T cell changes during pregnancy in multiple sclerosis (dated by TCRdb to about 2019). Receptors were amplified or captured by the immunoSEQ multiplex PCR assay. TCRdb carries this immuneACCESS record with in-frame sequences only. Its versions omit some clonotypes, under half of them owing to an unresolved V gene in the studies checked, with the rest unexplained. The sample includes tens of thousands of clones, with 91% observed a single time. In total, the top ten clones hold approximately 2% of the sample. This sample comprised CD4+ T cells from peripheral blood mononuclear cells, obtained after pregnancy. The source of these receptors is a female donor in good health, enrolled as a control in a pregnancy study.

The chain joins TRBV28 to TRBJ2-7, with 7 bases fitting TRBD1. The germline V gene has CDR1 MDHEN and CDR2 SYDVKM. There are 16 residues in the CDR3. V lost 4 bases to trimming and J lost 3 bases; unmatched junction nucleotides: 12. DNA for the CDR3: TGTGCCAGCAGTTCATCCGGGACAGCCTCCCTCTACGAGCAGTACTTC. It specifies CASSSSGTASLYEQYF.

The genes are TRBV28 and TRBJ1-1; possible D gene TRBD1, 6 bases. CDR1 MDHEN and CDR2 SYDVKM come from the germline V gene. V lost 6 bases and J lost 5, with 19 bases in between. This CDR3 is built from 15 residues. The DNA of the CDR3 is TGTGCCAGCAGGGGTCCCCAGGGGCGGAGTACTGAAGCTTTCTTT. It codes for CASRGPQGRSTEAFF.

The rearrangement links TRBV7-2 to TRBJ2-7, with 9 bases that match TRBD1. V shed 3 bases, J shed 6 bases, and the junction held 9 bases outside the gene matches. CDR1 SGHTA and CDR2 FQGNSA come from the germline V gene. The CDR3 runs 15 residues. CDR3 loop: CASSFGTGKFSEQYF. CDR3 coding DNA: TGTGCCAGCAGCTTTGGGACAGGGAAGTTTTCCGAGCAGTACTTC.

The CDR3 region is CASSLAGETQYF. Here the CDR3 DNA reads TGTGCCAGCAGTTTGGCCGGGGAGACCCAGTACTTC. This chain joins TRBV28 and TRBJ2-5; unclear D gene. Germline lookup yields CDR1 MDHEN and CDR2 SYDVKM. The CDR3 covers 12 residues. V was clipped by 3 bases and J by 5 bases, with 7 bases between them.

The chain carries TRBV28 and TRBJ1-5; tentative D call: TRBD1 (5 bases). This CDR3 has 14 residues. Germline V CDR1 and CDR2: MDHEN, SYDVKM. The V end was cut by 3 bases, the J end by 5 bases, with 11 bases between. CDR3 DNA: TGTGCCAGCAGTTTCGGGGGTACTGATCAGCCCCAGCATTTT. Translation: CASSFGGTDQPQHF.

V gene TRBV5-6 combines with J gene TRBJ1-6; D remains unclear. The V end lost 4 bases, the J end lost 8 bases, and 13 bases lay between the germline ends. This CDR3 has 14 amino acids. Germline CDR1 is SGHDT and CDR2 is YYEEEE. CDR3 protein: CASSPRRLDSPLHF. Here the CDR3 DNA reads TGTGCCAGCAGCCCACGCCGGTTGGATTCACCCCTCCACTTT.

The V and J genes are TRBV19 and TRBJ2-7, with 8 bases matching TRBD2. Losses at the gene ends were 3 bases for V and 0 bases for J; bases not matched to a gene: 10. Germline V CDR1 and CDR2: LNHDA, SQIVND (reference sequence). This CDR3 has 17 residues. CDR3 amino acids: CASSISSGGRSSYEQYF. The CDR3 DNA reads TGTGCCAGTAGTATTTCTTCTGGCGGGAGGAGCTCCTACGAGCAGTACTTC.

The chain links TRBV9 to TRBJ2-3; 9 bases map to TRBD1. Trimming at V came to 5 bases and at J to 4 bases, leaving 8 bases not matched to a gene. This CDR3 contains 15 residues. Per germline, CDR1 SGDLS and CDR2 YYNGEE. The CDR3: CASSRRDRVPDTQYF. CDR3 coding DNA: TGTGCCAGCAGTCGACGGGACAGGGTGCCAGATACGCAGTATTTT. Using reference TRBV9 and TRBJ2-3 for the parts outside the CDR3, the full variable domain is DSGVTQTPKHLITATGQRVTLRCSPRSGDLSVYWYQQSLDQGLQFLIQYYNGEERAKGNILERFSAQQFPDLHSELNLSSLELGDSALYFCASSRRDRVPDTQYFGPGTRLTVL.

The chain joins TRBV5-1 to TRBJ2-7; TRBD1 matches at 7 bases. J was trimmed by 3 bases and V by 4 bases; bases with no gene match: 7. CDR1 is SGHRS, CDR2 YFSETQ, per germline. The CDR3 consists of 14 residues. The CDR3 protein is CASSGRQGIYEQYF. DNA for the CDR3: TGCGCCAGCAGCGGAAGACAGGGAATCTACGAGCAGTACTTC.

The chain links TRBV5-1 to TRBJ2-5, with 9 bases lining up with TRBD2. V was pared by 5 bases and J by 5 bases, with 4 bases of the junction left unmatched. The CDR3 sequence is 13 residues long. Germline CDR1 reads SGHRS; CDR2 reads YFSETQ. CDR3: CASRGLASETQYF. As DNA, the CDR3 is TGCGCCAGCAGGGGACTAGCTTCCGAGACCCAGTACTTC.

The rearrangement uses TRBV11-2 and TRBJ2-3, with 7 positions matching TRBD1. Germline-derived CDR1 and CDR2 are SGHAT and FQNNGV. The CDR3 covers 17 residues. The junction had 13 bases not matched to a gene; V was cut back by 4 bases and J by 3 bases. The CDR3 sequence: CASSSLDRAVGTDTQYF. The DNA for the CDR3 is TGTGCCAGCAGCTCCCTAGACAGGGCCGTTGGGACAGATACGCAGTATTTT.

The chain carries TRBV15 and TRBJ2-6; D is possibly TRBD1 (7 bases). The V end lost 3 bases, the J end lost 1 base, and 16 bases lay between the germline ends. The CDR3 contains 18 residues. From germline, CDR1 is LNHNV and CDR2 YYDKDF (reference sequence). The CDR3 DNA reads as TGTGCCACCAGCAGCCTAACAGGGGAGGATTCTGGGGCCAACGTCCTGACTTTC. Protein: CATSSLTGEDSGANVLTF. Supplemented by reference TRBV15 and TRBJ2-6, the full variable domain reads DAMVIQNPRYQVTQFGKPVTLSCSQTLNHNVMYWYQQKSSQAPKLLFHYYDKDFNNEADTPDNFQSRRPNTSFCFLDIRSPGLGDTAMYLCATSSLTGEDSGANVLTFGAGSRLTVL.

V usage is TRBV28 and J usage is TRBJ1-2, with D tentatively TRBD1 (6 bases). The CDR3 extends over 14 amino acids. Germline-derived CDR1 and CDR2 are MDHEN and SYDVKM. V dropped 2 bases and J dropped 5 bases, with 12 bases sitting between them. The DNA for the CDR3 is TGTGCCAGCAGTTTACGAACGACAGGATATGGCTACACCTTC. Translated: CASSLRTTGYGYTF.

The gene calls are TRBV6-6 and TRBJ2-1, with 8 nucleotides matching TRBD1. Germline lookup yields CDR1 MNHNY and CDR2 SVGAGI (reference sequence). V lost 5 bases and J lost 1; bases outside the gene matches: 7. The CDR3 consists of 16 residues. In nucleotides, the CDR3 is TGTGCCAGCAGTGGACGGGACAGGAAATCCTACAATGAGCAGTTCTTC. Amino acids: CASSGRDRKSYNEQFF.

This chain links TRBV28 with TRBJ1-2, with unresolved D. Trimming pared 3 bases from V and 4 bases from J, leaving 15 bases between. The CDR3 runs 15 residues. From germline, CDR1 is MDHEN and CDR2 SYDVKM. The DNA for the CDR3 is TGTGCCAGCAGTTTGATTCAGGCTGAGTTCTATGGCTACACCTTC. As protein: CASSLIQAEFYGYTF.

V usage is TRBV21-1 and J usage is TRBJ1-5; the table's D call, TRBD1, has no DNA check behind it. TRBV21-1 represents a pseudogene. The CDR3 covers 14 residues. CDR3 nucleotide sequence: TGTGCCAGCAGCAAAGTAGAGGGGGATCAGCCCCAGCATTTT. Amino acids: CASSKVEGDQPQHF.

This sequence joins TRBV30 and TRBJ1-4; D ambiguous. Trimming stripped 4 bases from V and 8 bases from J, with 17 bases between. This CDR3 contains 14 residues. The germline V gene encodes CDR1 GTSNPN and CDR2 SVGIG (reference sequence). CDR3 residues: CAWTPRATGEKLFF. The DNA of the CDR3 is TGTGCCTGGACCCCCCGGGCCACGGGGGAAAAACTGTTTTTT.

The rearrangement links TRBV2 to TRBJ1-2, with 7 bases fitting TRBD1. Losses at the gene ends were 6 bases for V and 4 bases for J; bases not matched to a gene: 8. CDR3 length: 14 residues. Looked up from germline, CDR1 is SNHLY and CDR2 is FYNNEI. The CDR3 spells CASREQGSAYGYTF. In nucleotides, the CDR3 is TGTGCCAGCAGGGAACAGGGGAGTGCCTATGGCTACACCTTC.

V usage is TRBV4-3 and J usage is TRBJ2-6, with a weak D call TRBD1 (5 bases). This CDR3 region has 16 residues. CDR1 and CDR2 from the germline V gene are LGHNA and YSLEER. The ends were cut back, 0 bases at V and 4 bases at J, with 10 bases in the middle. In nucleotides, the CDR3 is TGCGCCAGCAGCCAAGATAAGGGGATAGGGGCCAACGTCCTGACTTTC. Translation gives CASSQDKGIGANVLTF.

For this clone: One end of the junction varies from germline; a read error may be responsible. CDR3 nucleotides: TGTGCTAGCAGCTTCGCGGCGGAGGGGACTGAAGCTTTCTTT. Translated: CASSFAAEGTEAFF. The chain combines TRBV7-7 with TRBJ1-1, with D perhaps TRBD1 (5 bases). CDR1 SSHAT and CDR2 FNYEAQ come from the germline V gene (reference sequence). This CDR3 is built from 14 residues.

The chain joins TRBV4-1 to TRBJ1-3; D is possibly TRBD1 (6 bases). CDR1 MGHRA and CDR2 YSYEKL come from the germline V gene. The CDR3 has 15 residues. Trimming stripped 0 bases from V and 2 bases from J, with 8 bases between. This CDR3 is CASSQEDRPGNTIYF. DNA of the CDR3: TGCGCCAGCAGCCAAGAAGACAGGCCTGGAAACACCATATATTTT.